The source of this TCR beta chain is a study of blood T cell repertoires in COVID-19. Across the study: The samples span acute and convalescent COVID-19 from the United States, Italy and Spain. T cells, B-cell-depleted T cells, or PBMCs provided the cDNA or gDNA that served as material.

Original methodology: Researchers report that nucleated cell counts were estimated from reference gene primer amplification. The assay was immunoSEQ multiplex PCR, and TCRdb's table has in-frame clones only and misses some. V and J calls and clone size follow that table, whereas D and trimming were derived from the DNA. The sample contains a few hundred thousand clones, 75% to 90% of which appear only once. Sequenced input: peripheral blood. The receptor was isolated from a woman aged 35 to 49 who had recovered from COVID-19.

The CDR3 loop is CASSLGSGSIEQFF. The CDR3 nucleotides are TGTGCCAGCAGCTTAGGGAGTGGGTCCATTGAGCAGTTCTTC. The rearrangement links TRBV7-2 to TRBJ2-1; no clear D. Trimming left V 1 base short and J 9 bases short, with 13 bases between. The germline V gene has CDR1 SGHTA and CDR2 FQGNSA. The CDR3 runs 14 residues.